These 20 T cell receptor beta chains came from one sample sequenced in a study of T cell changes during pregnancy in multiple sclerosis (dated by TCRdb to between 2019 and 2020). The library was obtained by the immunoSEQ multiplex PCR assay. TCRdb retrieved this table from immuneACCESS and kept in-frame rearrangements only. Not all clones are present; in checked studies, unresolved V genes account for under half, and no reason is known for the remainder. The sample yields tens of thousands of clones; 85% to 95% were counted once. Around 2.9% of the sample lies in the top ten. Specimen: CD8+ T cells from peripheral blood mononuclear cells, collected in the third trimester of pregnancy. These TCRs come from a female donor in good health, enrolled as a control in a pregnancy study.

The chain uses TRBV6-5 and TRBJ2-7; 9 bases line up with TRBD2. Germline V gene sequence: CDR1 MNHEY, CDR2 SVGAGI. The CDR3 extends over 13 amino acids. V shed 2 bases and J 5 bases; nucleotides not matched to a gene: 1. The CDR3 region has the DNA TGTGCCAGCAGTTACGAGCGGGAGGACGAGCAGTACTTC. Translated: CASSYEREDEQYF.

The CDR3 coding sequence is TGTGCCAGCAGTGACAACAGCGGGGCTGAAGCTTTCTTT. It specifies CASSDNSGAEAFF. The gene calls are TRBV6-6 and TRBJ1-1; no clear D gene. V was trimmed by 5 bases and J by 6 bases, leaving 13 bases between them. The germline gives CDR1 MNHNY, CDR2 SVGAGI (reference sequence). This CDR3 contains 13 residues.

The chain joins TRBV9 to TRBJ2-7, with TRBD1 identical over 9 bases. Germline V gene lookup returns CDR1 SGDLS and CDR2 YYNGEE. The trim removed 2 bases at V and 2 bases at J, leaving 2 bases unmatched. The CDR3 loop spans 14 amino acids. CDR3 nucleotides: TGTGCCAGCAGCGTGGGGACAGGGACCTACGAGCAGTACTTC. This codes for CASSVGTGTYEQYF.

The J gene is TRBJ2-3, the V gene TRBV14, with 10 bases matching TRBD1. CDR1 is SGHDN, CDR2 FVKESK, per germline. With 4 bases clipped from V and 2 bases from J, the junction kept 6 bases outside the gene matches. The CDR3 is made up of 16 amino acids. CDR3 sequence reads: CASSPFGQGVTDTQYF. For the CDR3, the DNA is TGTGCCAGCAGCCCCTTCGGACAGGGGGTCACAGATACGCAGTATTTT.

The chain is built from TRBV6-5 and TRBJ2-2, with 8 bases lining up with TRBD1. The CDR3 runs 15 residues. Germline values: CDR1 MNHEY, CDR2 SVGAGI. Unmatched junction bases numbered 7, after V lost 6 bases and J lost 4 bases. The CDR3 DNA sequence: TGTGCCAGCAGGTCCGGGACAGGCTTCACCGGGGAGCTGTTTTTT. Its protein is CASRSGTGFTGELFF.

V gene TRBV19 combines with J gene TRBJ2-2; TRBD1 might be the D (6 bases). Between the trimmed V and J ends, which lost 7 bases and 6 bases, there was a span of 15 bases. Germline V gives CDR1 LNHDA, CDR2 SQIVND (reference sequence). The CDR3 length is 14 residues. Written as DNA, the CDR3 is TGTGCCAGTAATCAGGGGAGCGGTCCCGGGGAGCTGTTTTTT. This gives the protein CASNQGSGPGELFF.

V and J are TRBV15 and TRBJ2-7; D is possibly TRBD2 (5 bases). CDR1 LNHNV and CDR2 YYDKDF come from the germline V gene (reference sequence). V was trimmed by 5 bases and J by 4 bases, leaving 15 bases between them. This CDR3 is 14 amino acids long. The CDR3 DNA follows: TGTGCCACCAGCGAGACGGGAAGAGAGTACGAGCAGTACTTC. Its protein product is CATSETGREYEQYF. The full variable domain, completed using reference TRBV15 and TRBJ2-7, is DAMVIQNPRYQVTQFGKPVTLSCSQTLNHNVMYWYQQKSSQAPKLLFHYYDKDFNNEADTPDNFQSRRPNTSFCFLDIRSPGLGDTAMYLCATSETGREYEQYFGPGTRLTVT.

J is TRBJ2-7 and V is TRBV7-8; D is unclear. In germline, CDR1 is SGHVS, CDR2 FQNEAQ. The CDR3 consists of 16 residues. The germline V and J ends were trimmed by 1 base and 3 bases, with 16 bases remaining between them. CDR3 loop: CASSLEPGPEYYEQYF. The DNA of the CDR3 is TGTGCCAGCAGCTTAGAACCGGGTCCCGAATACTACGAGCAGTACTTC. Full variable domain (rest looked up from reference TRBV7-8 and TRBJ2-7): GAGVSQSPRYKVAKRGQDVALRCDPISGHVSLFWYQQALGQGPEFLTYFQNEAQLDKSGLPSDRFFAERPEGSVSTLKIQRTQQEDSAVYLCASSLEPGPEYYEQYFGPGTRLTVT.

The rearrangement uses TRBV5-1 and TRBJ1-2; D remains unclear. Trimming took 4 bases from V and 1 from J, leaving 17 bases between them. CDR1 and CDR2 (germline): SGHRS, YFSETQ. The CDR3 has 16 residues. DNA for the CDR3: TGCGCCAGCAGCCTATCCGACCTACAGCATAACTATGGCTACACCTTC. Protein product: CASSLSDLQHNYGYTF.

This chain connects TRBV9 to TRBJ1-1, with no clear D. The CDR3 is 13 amino acids. With 4 bases removed from V and 1 base from J, the gap between germline ends came to 8 bases. Per germline, CDR1 SGDLS and CDR2 YYNGEE. In DNA form, the CDR3 reads TGTGCCAGCAGCCCAGTTCAGAACACTGAAGCTTTCTTT. It encodes CASSPVQNTEAFF.

The J gene is TRBJ1-2, the V gene TRBV6-5, with TRBD1 matching over 7 bases. CDR1 and CDR2 (germline): MNHEY, SVGAGI. The V and J ends lost 7 bases and 6 bases, in that order; junction bases with no gene match: 5. This CDR3 spans 12 amino acids. DNA for the CDR3: TGTGCCAGCACGACAGGGTTCCATGGCTACACCTTC. Translation: CASTTGFHGYTF.

The rearrangement links TRBV15 to TRBJ2-5, with 9 bases lining up with TRBD1. There are 15 residues in the CDR3. CDR1 is LNHNV and CDR2 is YYDKDF in the germline V gene (reference sequence). V was pared by 5 bases and J by 3 bases, with 7 bases of the junction left unmatched. This chain's CDR3 is CATSAHRGLEETQYF. The CDR3 DNA follows: TGTGCCACCAGCGCACACAGGGGGCTTGAAGAGACCCAGTACTTC.

The J gene is TRBJ1-2, the V gene TRBV2; D possibly corresponds to TRBD1 (6 bases). The germline V gene encodes CDR1 SNHLY and CDR2 FYNNEI. V lost 6 bases and J lost 6, with 17 bases in between. This CDR3 contains 14 residues. This chain's CDR3 is CASSRDNPRDGYTF. CDR3 DNA: TGTGCCAGCAGCAGGGACAACCCAAGGGATGGCTACACCTTC. Variable domain in full (rest from reference TRBV2 and TRBJ1-2): EPEVTQTPSHQVTQMGQEVILRCVPISNHLYFYWYRQILGQKVEFLVSFYNNEISEKSEIFDDQFSVERPDGSNFTLKIRSTKLEDSAMYFCASSRDNPRDGYTFGSGTRLTVV.

This chain connects TRBV4-1 to TRBJ1-2; tentatively, D is TRBD1 (5 bases). V dropped 3 bases and J dropped 4 bases, with 12 bases sitting between them. The CDR3 has 14 amino acids. Per germline, CDR1 MGHRA and CDR2 YSYEKL. CDR3 sequence: CASSHQTEIYGYTF. CDR3 DNA sequence: TGCGCCAGCAGCCACCAGACAGAAATCTATGGCTACACCTTC.

The V and J genes are TRBV4-3 and TRBJ2-1; 9 nucleotides agree with TRBD2. Germline CDR1 and CDR2: LGHNA and YSLEER. The V segment lost 1 base and the J segment 9 bases; nucleotides outside the gene matches: 10. This CDR3 comprises 16 residues. CDR3 in DNA: TGCGCCAGCAGCCAAGGCGGCGGGGGGGTCTTCATTGAGCAGTTCTTC. Its protein product is CASSQGGGGVFIEQFF.

The count of this clone is one. The chain links TRBV2 to TRBJ1-5, with unresolved D. Germline assignment: CDR1 SNHLY and CDR2 FYNNEI. The CDR3 has 17 amino acids. V was pared by 1 base and J by 0 bases, with 13 bases between. The CDR3 spells CASSEEGVSYSNQPQHF. CDR3 sequence (DNA): TGTGCCAGCAGTGAAGAAGGAGTATCCTATAGCAATCAGCCCCAGCATTTT.

The V call is TRBV4-1, the J call TRBJ2-7; a weak D match, TRBD2 (7 bases). The length of the CDR3 is 15 residues. The V end lost 3 bases, the J end lost 0 bases, and 12 bases lay between the germline ends. The germline CDR1 and CDR2 sequences are MGHRA and YSYEKL. The CDR3 region is CASSQGGGHSYEQYF. In DNA, the CDR3 is TGCGCCAGCAGCCAGGGAGGGGGGCACTCCTACGAGCAGTACTTC.

The rearrangement joins TRBV7-6 to TRBJ2-7, with 7 bases identical to TRBD1. The germline V gene encodes CDR1 SGHVS and CDR2 FNYEAQ. The ends lost 3 bases at V and 1 base at J; junction bases unmatched: 6. The length of the CDR3 is 15 residues. The CDR3 reads CASSLETGSSYEQYF. Written as DNA, the CDR3 is TGTGCCAGCAGCTTGGAGACAGGGTCTTCCTACGAGCAGTACTTC.

This clone has a single count. The chain is built from TRBV11-2 and TRBJ1-5; 8 bases match TRBD1. The J segment lost 5 bases and the V segment lost 5 bases, leaving 17 bases of the junction unmatched. The CDR3 covers 18 residues. CDR1 and CDR2 (germline): SGHAT, FQNNGV. The CDR3 here is CASSRYNADRVRDQPQHF. CDR3 DNA: TGTGCCAGCAGCCGATACAACGCGGACAGGGTGAGGGATCAGCCCCAGCATTTT. Based on the CDR3 plus reference TRBV11-2 and TRBJ1-5, the full variable domain is EAGVAQSPRYKIIEKRQSVAFWCNPISGHATLYWYQQILGQGPKLLIQFQNNGVVDDSQLPKDRFSAERLKGVDSTLKIQPAKLEDSAVYLCASSRYNADRVRDQPQHFGDGTRLSIL.

The V gene is TRBV27, the J gene TRBJ1-2; possible D gene TRBD1, 5 bases. The CDR3 spans 14 residues. CDR1 MNHEY and CDR2 SMNVEV come from the germline V gene (reference sequence). Trimming stripped 1 base from V and 6 bases from J, with 12 bases between. The chain's CDR3 is CASSLLDGGNGYTF. CDR3 nucleotide sequence: TGTGCCAGCAGTTTATTAGACGGGGGAAATGGCTACACCTTC.